The clone carrying this T cell receptor beta chain has ten or more counts. Over 200 million TCR-beta sequences from 15-18 subjects were obtained in each sequencing run. MiXCR was run by TCRdb on the 5' RACE reads, yielding one entry per CDR3 protein. Here the sample spans nearly 60,000 distinct CDR3 sequences, 3% to 4% being singletons. The data were obtained in a study of neurological immune-mediated disorders. Material: PBMCs. The source of this sequence is a woman aged 60-75 years with multiple sclerosis.

CDR3 sequence (DNA): TGTGCCAGCAGCTTAGAGTCTGGTGGAAACACCATATATTTT. Protein product: CASSLESGGNTIYF. This chain uses TRBV7-9 with TRBJ1-3; D not resolved. The CDR3 totals 14 residues. The ends were cut back, 1 base at V and 3 bases at J, with 7 bases in the middle. Germline V lookup: CDR1 SEHNR, CDR2 FQNEAQ (reference sequence).